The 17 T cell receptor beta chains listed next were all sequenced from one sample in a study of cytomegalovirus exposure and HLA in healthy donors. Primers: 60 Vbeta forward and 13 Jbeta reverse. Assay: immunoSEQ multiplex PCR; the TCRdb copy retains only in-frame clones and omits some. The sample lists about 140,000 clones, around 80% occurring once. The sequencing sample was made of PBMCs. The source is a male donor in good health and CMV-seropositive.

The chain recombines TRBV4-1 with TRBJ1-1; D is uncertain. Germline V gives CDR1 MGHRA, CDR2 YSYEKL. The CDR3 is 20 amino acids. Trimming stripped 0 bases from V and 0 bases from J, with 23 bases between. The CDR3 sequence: CASSQDQAGVIPSLNTEAFF. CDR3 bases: TGCGCCAGCAGCCAAGATCAGGCCGGAGTTATTCCTAGCCTGAACACTGAAGCTTTCTTT.

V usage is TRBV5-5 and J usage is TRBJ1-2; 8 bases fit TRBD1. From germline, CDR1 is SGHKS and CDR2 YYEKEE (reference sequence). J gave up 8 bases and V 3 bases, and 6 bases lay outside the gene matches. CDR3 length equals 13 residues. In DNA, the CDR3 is TGTGCCAGCAGCTCTACAGGGGGTGGCGGCTACACCTTC. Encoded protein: CASSSTGGGGYTF.

The CDR3 coding sequence is TGTGCCAGCAGCTCGATACAGGGGAATTCACCCCTCCACTTT. This gives the protein CASSSIQGNSPLHF. The chain links TRBV11-2 to TRBJ1-6, with 7 bases lining up with TRBD1. The V and J ends lost 4 bases and 7 bases, in that order; junction bases with no gene match: 4. The germline CDR1 and CDR2 sequences are SGHAT and FQNNGV. This CDR3 comprises 14 residues.

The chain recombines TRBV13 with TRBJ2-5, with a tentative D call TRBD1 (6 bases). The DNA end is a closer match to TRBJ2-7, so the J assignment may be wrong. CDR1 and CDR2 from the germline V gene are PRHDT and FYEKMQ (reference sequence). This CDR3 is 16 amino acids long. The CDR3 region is CASSGGRGAHSYEQYF. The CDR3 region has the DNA TGTGCCAGCAGCGGGGGCAGGGGAGCTCACTCCTACGAGCAGTACTTC.

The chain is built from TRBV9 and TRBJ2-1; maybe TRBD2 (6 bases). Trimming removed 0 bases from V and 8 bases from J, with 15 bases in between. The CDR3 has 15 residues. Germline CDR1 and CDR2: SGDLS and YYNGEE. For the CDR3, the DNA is TGTGCCAGCAGCGTAGCGGGCCGGGACTTGGATGAGCAGTTCTTC. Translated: CASSVAGRDLDEQFF.

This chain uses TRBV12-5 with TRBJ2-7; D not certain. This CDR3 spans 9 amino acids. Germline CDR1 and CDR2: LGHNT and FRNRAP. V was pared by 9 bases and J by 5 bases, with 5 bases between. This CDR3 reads CARYHEQYF. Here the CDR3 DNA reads TGTGCTAGATATCACGAGCAGTACTTC.

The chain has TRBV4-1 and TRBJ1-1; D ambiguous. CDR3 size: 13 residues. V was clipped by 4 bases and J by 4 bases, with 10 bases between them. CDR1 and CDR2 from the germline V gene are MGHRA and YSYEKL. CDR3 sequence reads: CASSRTGSTEAFF. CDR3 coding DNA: TGCGCCAGCAGCCGCACCGGGTCCACTGAAGCTTTCTTT.

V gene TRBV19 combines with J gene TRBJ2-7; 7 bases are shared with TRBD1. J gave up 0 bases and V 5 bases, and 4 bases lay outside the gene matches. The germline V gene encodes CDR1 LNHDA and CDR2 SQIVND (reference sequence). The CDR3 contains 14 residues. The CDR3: CASSARDSSYEQYF. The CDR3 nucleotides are TGTGCCAGTAGTGCCCGGGACAGCTCCTACGAGCAGTACTTC.

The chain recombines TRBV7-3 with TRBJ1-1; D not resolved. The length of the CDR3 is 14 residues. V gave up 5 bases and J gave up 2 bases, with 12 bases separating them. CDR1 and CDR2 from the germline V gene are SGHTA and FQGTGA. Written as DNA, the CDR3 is TGTGCCAGCAGCGTGGGCCCACCAAACACTGAAGCTTTCTTT. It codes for CASSVGPPNTEAFF.

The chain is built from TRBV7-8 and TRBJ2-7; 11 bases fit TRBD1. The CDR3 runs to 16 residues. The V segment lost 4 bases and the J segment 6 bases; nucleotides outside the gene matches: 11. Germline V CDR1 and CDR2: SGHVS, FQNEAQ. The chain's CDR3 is CASSSTGTGGAFEQYF. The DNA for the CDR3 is TGTGCCAGCAGCTCCACGGGGACAGGGGGTGCCTTCGAGCAGTACTTC.

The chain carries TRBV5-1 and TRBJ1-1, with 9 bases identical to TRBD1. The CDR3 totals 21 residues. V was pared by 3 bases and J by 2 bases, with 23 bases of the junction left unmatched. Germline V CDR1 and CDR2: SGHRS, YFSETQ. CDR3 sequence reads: CASSSVRLLSRDRDHNTEAFF. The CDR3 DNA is TGCGCCAGCAGCTCCGTCCGACTACTGAGCCGGGACAGGGACCACAACACTGAAGCTTTCTTT.

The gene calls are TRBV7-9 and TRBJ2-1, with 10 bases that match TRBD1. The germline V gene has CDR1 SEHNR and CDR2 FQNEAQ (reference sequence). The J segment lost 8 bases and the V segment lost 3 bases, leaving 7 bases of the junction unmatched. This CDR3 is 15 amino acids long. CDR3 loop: CASSFLSGQGDEQFF. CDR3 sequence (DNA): TGTGCCAGCAGCTTTTTGAGCGGACAGGGGGATGAGCAGTTCTTC.

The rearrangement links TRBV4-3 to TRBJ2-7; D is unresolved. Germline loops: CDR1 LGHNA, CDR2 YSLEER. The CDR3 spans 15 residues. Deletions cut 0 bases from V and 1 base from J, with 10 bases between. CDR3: CASSQDIRGSYEQYF. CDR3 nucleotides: TGCGCCAGCAGCCAAGACATCCGCGGATCCTACGAGCAGTACTTC.

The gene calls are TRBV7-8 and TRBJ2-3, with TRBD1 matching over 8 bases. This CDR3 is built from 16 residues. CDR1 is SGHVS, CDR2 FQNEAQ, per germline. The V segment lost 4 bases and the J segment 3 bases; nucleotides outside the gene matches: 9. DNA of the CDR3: TGTGCCAGCAGCTCCCCTGACAGGGGTAGGACAGATACGCAGTATTTT. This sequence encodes CASSSPDRGRTDTQYF.

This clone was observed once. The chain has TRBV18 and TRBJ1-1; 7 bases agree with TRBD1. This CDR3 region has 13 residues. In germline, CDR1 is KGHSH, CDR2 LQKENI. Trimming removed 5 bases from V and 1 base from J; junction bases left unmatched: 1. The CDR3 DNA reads TGTGCCAGCTCAACAGGGGAGAACACTGAAGCTTTCTTT. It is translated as CASSTGENTEAFF.

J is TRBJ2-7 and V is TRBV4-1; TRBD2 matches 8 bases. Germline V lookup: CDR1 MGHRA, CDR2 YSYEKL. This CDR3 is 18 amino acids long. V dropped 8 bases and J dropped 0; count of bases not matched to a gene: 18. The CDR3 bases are TGCGCCAGCTCTCCTGCCCTTTTGGCGGGGGGCAGCTCCTACGAGCAGTACTTC. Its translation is CASSPALLAGGSSYEQYF.

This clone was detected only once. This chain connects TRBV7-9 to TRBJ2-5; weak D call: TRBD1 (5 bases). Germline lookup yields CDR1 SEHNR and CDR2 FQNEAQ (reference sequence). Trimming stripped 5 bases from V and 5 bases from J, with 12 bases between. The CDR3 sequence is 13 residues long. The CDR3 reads CASSAQVGETQYF. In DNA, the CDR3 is TGTGCCAGCAGCGCACAGGTCGGGGAGACCCAGTACTTC.